The T cell receptor beta chain under discussion was sequenced for a study of blood T cell repertoires in COVID-19. Study context: Spain, Italy and the United States supplied samples that represented acute and convalescent COVID-19.

In terms of age and location, participants ranged from roughly 18 to 90 years and lived in about 25 US areas. Sequencing was performed with immunoSEQ multiplex PCR; in TCRdb, only in-frame clones are kept and a portion is missing. The repertoire holds approximately 250,000 clones, with 85% to 90% as singletons. The CDR3 sequence is 14 residues long. V lost 1 base and J lost 4, with 12 bases in between. The germline gives CDR1 SGHKS, CDR2 YYEKEE (reference sequence). Sequences were obtained from PBMCs or T cells enriched from blood (not recorded which). The receptor was isolated from a woman in her 30s with acute COVID-19. This sequence joins TRBV5-5 and TRBJ2-7; weak D call: TRBD1 (5 bases). The CDR3 DNA reads as TGTGCCAGCAGCTTGACCGCAGGGCTATACGAGCAGTACTTC. This codes for CASSLTAGLYEQYF.